The 14 T cell receptor beta chains listed next were all sequenced from one sample in a study of blood T cell repertoires in COVID-19. The protocol was immunoSEQ multiplex PCR, while the TCRdb copy is restricted to in-frame clones and leaves out a portion. Altogether about 220,000 clones are present, approximately 78% being singletons, with the ten largest covering over 4%. What was sequenced was peripheral blood. All receptors come from a woman aged 70 to 79 with COVID-19, enrolled during active disease.

The CDR3: CASSHGASYEQYF. The CDR3 coding sequence is TGCGCCAGCAGCCACGGAGCTTCCTACGAGCAGTACTTC. This chain joins TRBV4-3 and TRBJ2-7; D not resolved. The V end lost 3 bases, the J end lost 1 base, and 7 bases lay between the germline ends. The CDR3 runs to 13 residues. CDR1 is LGHNA, CDR2 YSLEER, per germline.

The V call is TRBV7-6, the J call TRBJ2-1, with a weak D call TRBD2 (6 bases). CDR1 is SGHVS, CDR2 FNYEAQ, per germline. There are 16 residues in the CDR3. Trimming shortened V by 1 base and J by 8 bases, and 18 bases separated the two germline ends. The CDR3 sequence: CASSLGRVRPGDEQFF. CDR3 nucleotides: TGTGCCAGCAGCTTAGGCCGGGTTCGACCGGGGGATGAGCAGTTCTTC.

This chain joins TRBV29-1 and TRBJ2-5; 7 bases agree with TRBD2. Trimming removed 0 bases from V and 1 base from J; junction bases left unmatched: 8. Germline loops: CDR1 SQVTM, CDR2 ANQGSEA. The CDR3 is 16 amino acids. The DNA of the CDR3 is TGCAGCGTTGAAGATGGAATAGCGGGCGTCCAAGAGACCCAGTACTTC. Protein: CSVEDGIAGVQETQYF.

The CDR3, as DNA: TGTGCCAGCAGTCCCGTGAATGCGGGCGAGCAGTACTTC. It yields the protein CASSPVNAGEQYF. V is TRBV6-5 and J is TRBJ2-7, with a possible D match to TRBD2 (5 bases). This CDR3 region has 13 residues. Trimming took off 5 bases at V and 6 bases at J, with 14 bases between the two ends. Germline CDR1 MNHEY, CDR2 SVGAGI.

The chain recombines TRBV28 with TRBJ1-5, with D possibly matching TRBD1 (6 bases). V lost 4 bases and J lost 1, with 11 bases in between. Germline-derived CDR1 and CDR2 are MDHEN and SYDVKM. This CDR3 region has 15 residues. The CDR3 reads CASSSQGHSNQPQHF. CDR3 nucleotides: TGTGCCAGCAGTTCACAGGGCCACAGCAATCAGCCCCAGCATTTT.

The V gene is TRBV28, the J gene TRBJ1-5, with a weak D call TRBD1 (5 bases). V gave up 8 bases and J gave up 2 bases, with 13 bases separating them. The CDR3 spans 14 residues. Germline V lookup: CDR1 MDHEN, CDR2 SYDVKM. DNA for the CDR3: TGTGCCAGCGGGGTCGGGGGAGGCAATCAGCCCCAGCATTTT. Amino acids: CASGVGGGNQPQHF. The full variable domain, with the rest looked up from reference TRBV28 and TRBJ1-5, is DVKVTQSSRYLVKRTGEKVFLECVQDMDHENMFWYRQDPGLGLRLIYFSYDVKMKEKGDIPEGYSVSREKKERFSLILESASTNQTSMYLCASGVGGGNQPQHFGDGTRLSIL.

The rearrangement joins TRBV30 to TRBJ2-1; D is possibly TRBD2 (5 bases). CDR3 length: 11 residues. Germline V gene data show CDR1 as GTSNPN and CDR2 as SVGIG (reference sequence). V lost 4 bases, J lost 11 bases, and 12 bases lay in between. CDR3 coding DNA: TGTGCCTGGAAGAGGGAGATTCAGCAGTTCTTC. This encodes CAWKREIQQFF.

V is TRBV28 and J is TRBJ1-2; 8 bases align to TRBD1. Per the germline V gene, CDR1 is MDHEN and CDR2 is SYDVKM. Trimming at V came to 3 bases and at J to 10 bases, leaving 16 bases not matched to a gene. This CDR3 spans 16 amino acids. CDR3: CASSLQGAPLFIDYTF. CDR3 DNA sequence: TGTGCCAGCAGTTTGCAGGGGGCGCCTCTATTCATTGACTACACCTTC.

This sequence joins TRBV12-3 or TRBV12-4 and TRBJ1-5; D is unclear. The CDR3 loop spans 12 amino acids. V was pared by 3 bases and J by 4 bases, with 4 bases between. The CDR3 sequence is CASSFANQPQHF. The CDR3 DNA reads as TGTGCCAGCAGTTTCGCGAATCAGCCCCAGCATTTT.

The rearrangement joins TRBV30 to TRBJ1-2, with D perhaps TRBD1 (6 bases). Germline V gene data show CDR1 as GTSNPN and CDR2 as SVGIG (reference sequence). The V end was cut by 2 bases, the J end by 4 bases, with 11 bases between. The CDR3 has 13 amino acids. CDR3: CAWSSQGSYGYTF. In DNA, the CDR3 is TGTGCCTGGAGTTCACAGGGATCCTATGGCTACACCTTC. Full variable domain (rest looked up from reference TRBV30 and TRBJ1-2): SQTIHQWPATLVQPVGSPLSLECTVEGTSNPNLYWYRQAAGRGLQLLFYSVGIGQISSEVPQNLSASRPQDRQFILSSKKLLLSDSGFYLCAWSSQGSYGYTFGSGTRLTVV.

The chain has TRBV28 and TRBJ1-6, with 7 bases lining up with TRBD1. V trimming: 7 bases; J trimming: 5 bases; junction bases outside the gene matches: 8. Germline assignment: CDR1 MDHEN and CDR2 SYDVKM. The CDR3 consists of 15 residues. CDR3 nucleotide sequence: TGTGCCAGCAAAATACAGGGGACAAATAATTCACCCCTCCACTTT. Its protein is CASKIQGTNNSPLHF.

The chain is built from TRBV7-9 and TRBJ1-2; a possible D gene is TRBD1 (5 bases). Germline V gene data show CDR1 as SEHNR and CDR2 as FQNEAQ (reference sequence). V shed 2 bases and J shed 5 bases, with 12 bases lying between them. The CDR3 is made up of 14 amino acids. The CDR3 nucleotides read TGTGCCAGCAGCTTACGTCAGGGCCATTATGGCTACACCTTC. Amino acids: CASSLRQGHYGYTF.

The chain is built from TRBV7-8 and TRBJ1-5; 8 bases align to TRBD1. The CDR3 extends over 15 amino acids. Germline CDR1 is SGHVS and CDR2 is FQNEAQ. V shed 5 bases and J 2 bases; nucleotides not matched to a gene: 5. The CDR3 DNA follows: TGTGCCAGCAGCAGCGGACAGGGAGGCAATCAGCCCCAGCATTTT. It is translated as CASSSGQGGNQPQHF.

This chain joins TRBV4-2 and TRBJ1-2; no clear D gene. V lost 4 bases and J 2 bases, leaving 14 bases between the germline ends. Germline loops: CDR1 LGHNA, CDR2 YNFKEQ. The CDR3 is made up of 15 amino acids. The CDR3 is CASSRPGRINYGYTF. In nucleotides, the CDR3 is TGTGCCAGCAGCCGCCCGGGAAGGATCAACTATGGCTACACCTTC.